A selection of T cell receptor beta chains follows, all from one sample in a study of T cell responses to AZD1222 COVID-19 vaccine. Assay used: immunoSEQ multiplex PCR; TCRdb lists only in-frame clones, some missing. The sample shows under 200,000 clones, approximately 90% of them seen only once. This material consisted of peripheral blood, taken 28 days after the second AZD1222 dose. The receptors were sampled from an adult who received the AZD1222 COVID-19 vaccine. Each CDR3 is given with its conserved first and last residue. The order of the fields is J gene, D gene, V gene, CDR3 protein. D genes are given only for firm matches.

TRBJ1-1	.	TRBV29-1	CSVGTGEGTEAFF
TRBJ2-7	.	TRBV30	CAWSVEVYEQYF
TRBJ2-7	.	TRBV4-3	CASSQDQGGYYEQYF
TRBJ1-1	.	TRBV12-3/TRBV12-4	CASRLLTERSFF
TRBJ2-7	.	TRBV7-2	CASSLDRQTPGYEQYF
TRBJ1-2	.	TRBV6-5	CASSYEGQARYGYTF
TRBJ1-2	.	TRBV5-4	CASSSENYGYTF
TRBJ2-7	TRBD1	TRBV7-9	CASRDGQGIHEQYF
TRBJ2-2	TRBD1	TRBV18	CASSPRGQIDTGELFF
TRBJ1-6	.	TRBV25-1	CASSGGDAGGNSPLHF
TRBJ1-2	TRBD1	TRBV7-2	CASSLGTGAGGYTF
TRBJ1-4	.	TRBV25-1	CASSELTNEKLFF
TRBJ2-3	TRBD2	TRBV10-2	CASRSGGAGDTQYF
TRBJ2-5	.	TRBV13	CASRLRGGETQYF
TRBJ1-3	TRBD1	TRBV7-2	CASSGRQGLTGNTIYF
TRBJ2-3	TRBD1	TRBV6-4	CASIQLGGDTQYF
TRBJ1-4	TRBD1	TRBV7-9	CASRDRGGEKLFF
TRBJ2-7	.	TRBV21-1	CASSRARDSYEQYF
TRBJ2-3	TRBD2	TRBV6-5	CASSRGGPGTDTQYF
TRBJ2-1	TRBD2	TRBV7-2	CASSLWRGSYNEQFF
TRBJ2-7	.	TRBV5-8	CASSLGYEQYF
TRBJ2-3	TRBD1	TRBV11-3	CASSVGTGSTDTQYF
TRBJ1-2	.	TRBV30	CATSLGVYGYTF
TRBJ1-2	.	TRBV6-5	CASSSGNYGYTF
TRBJ2-1	.	TRBV27	CASSQTTVPYNEQFF
TRBJ1-2	.	TRBV14	CASSQVGIHNYGYTF
TRBJ2-3	.	TRBV10-2	CASRARTGTIGKGTDTQYF
TRBJ2-7	TRBD1	TRBV5-1	CASSLSSGGYEQYF
TRBJ2-1	TRBD2	TRBV4-3	CASSQGAIPGGSINEQFF
TRBJ1-1	.	TRBV4-2	CASSQEERRDTEAFF
TRBJ2-7	.	TRBV3-1/TRBV3-2	CASSGLSYEQYF
TRBJ1-3	.	TRBV12-5	CASGLWETGNTIYF
TRBJ1-2	.	TRBV3-1/TRBV3-2	CASSLDRTGYTF
TRBJ1-5	.	TRBV10-3	CAIGGSRDSNQPQHF
TRBJ1-4	.	TRBV3-1/TRBV3-2	CASSYQGKNEKLFF
TRBJ1-2	.	TRBV12-3/TRBV12-4	CASSLGFSEGYTF
TRBJ2-1	.	TRBV6-2/TRBV6-3	CASSYSTDGLAYNEQFF
TRBJ2-7	.	TRBV18	CASSPSNYEQYF
TRBJ2-1	.	TRBV7-9	CASSLGSGAGEQFF
TRBJ1-1	.	TRBV4-3	CASTEKGDGEAFF
TRBJ2-7	.	TRBV12-5	CASGSHLDPSYEQYF
TRBJ2-7	TRBD2	TRBV29-1	CSVAAAGGSPYEQYF
TRBJ1-1	.	TRBV6-5	CASSNRQSGTEAFF
TRBJ1-1	.	TRBV18	CASSLPGLDTEAFF
TRBJ2-1	.	TRBV6-5	CASSYQRGRDEQFF
TRBJ2-1	.	TRBV18	CASSYMTDPKEQFF
TRBJ1-1	.	TRBV6-4	CASKGQFAAPADTEAFF
TRBJ2-7	.	TRBV5-1	CASSFEDYSYEQYF
TRBJ1-6	.	TRBV5-1	CASSLESSYNSPLHF
TRBJ1-6	.	TRBV5-4	CASSSGRTGNNSPLHF
TRBJ2-7	.	TRBV10-2	CASRTGTASSPGGHEQYF
TRBJ1-5	.	TRBV7-2	CASSLLDQPQHF
TRBJ1-3	.	TRBV3-1/TRBV3-2	CASSQTGSTGNTIYF
TRBJ2-2	TRBD2	TRBV25-1	CASSSGGNTGELFF